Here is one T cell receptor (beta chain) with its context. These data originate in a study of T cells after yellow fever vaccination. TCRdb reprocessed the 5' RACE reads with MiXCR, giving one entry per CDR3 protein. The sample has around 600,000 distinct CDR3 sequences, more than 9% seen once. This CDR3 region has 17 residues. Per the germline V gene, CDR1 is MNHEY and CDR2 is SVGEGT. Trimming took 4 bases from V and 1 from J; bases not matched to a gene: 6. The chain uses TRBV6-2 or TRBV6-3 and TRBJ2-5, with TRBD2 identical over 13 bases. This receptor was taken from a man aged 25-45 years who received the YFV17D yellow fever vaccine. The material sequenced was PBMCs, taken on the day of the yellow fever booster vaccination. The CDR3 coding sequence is TGTGCCAGCAGTTTATTTGGACTAGCGGGGGCCCAAGAGACCCAGTACTTC. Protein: CASSLFGLAGAQETQYF.